The 32 T cell receptor beta chains below come from one sample, sequenced in a study of T cells after yellow fever vaccination. TCRdb reanalysed the 5' RACE reads using MiXCR and keeps one entry per CDR3 protein. The sample lists more than 55,000 distinct CDR3 sequences, 7.4% occurring once. Source: CD8+ T cells sorted from PBMCs, taken 15 days after the yellow fever booster vaccination. The receptor set was obtained from a man younger than 45 who received the YFV17D yellow fever vaccine.

The table lists this clonotype with many counts. The chain combines TRBV29-1 with TRBJ1-4, with TRBD1 matching over 11 bases. V lost 6 bases, J lost 11 bases, and 11 bases stayed unmatched. Germline V gene sequence: CDR1 SQVTM, CDR2 ANQGSEA. The CDR3 runs to 14 residues. The CDR3 region is CSVAPGQGVDKLFF. The CDR3 DNA reads TGCAGCGTGGCACCGGGACAGGGGGTTGACAAACTGTTTTTT.

This clonotype was seen repeatedly, ten times or more. The gene calls are TRBV20-1 and TRBJ1-2; 7 positions match TRBD1. This CDR3 region has 14 residues. Germline loops: CDR1 DFQATT, CDR2 SNEGSKA (reference sequence). With 1 base clipped from V and 3 bases from J, the junction kept 5 bases outside the gene matches. For the CDR3, the DNA is TGCAGTGCTAGAGCTTCCGGGACAGACTATGGCTACACCTTC. Protein product: CSARASGTDYGYTF.

The sample holds many counts of this clonotype. J is TRBJ1-2 and V is TRBV7-6, with D unresolved. Per the germline V gene, CDR1 is SGHVS and CDR2 is FNYEAQ. V was trimmed by 8 bases and J by 6 bases, leaving 16 bases between them. The CDR3 spans 13 residues. The CDR3 DNA is TGTGCCAGCCGACCGGCTGGGTCGGATGGCTACACCTTC. Translation: CASRPAGSDGYTF.

Ten or more counts support this clonotype. The rearrangement joins TRBV9 to TRBJ2-1, with 10 bases that match TRBD2. The V gene end was trimmed by 0 bases and the J gene end by 9 bases; junction bases not matched to a gene: 6. Germline assignment: CDR1 SGDLS and CDR2 YYNGEE. The CDR3 is 15 amino acids. In DNA, the CDR3 is TGTGCCAGCAGCGTAGTGGCTAGCGGGAGACGTGAGCAGTTCTTC. Translating it yields CASSVVASGRREQFF.

As to this clonotype: A much larger clone is a single base away; this may be a read error. J is TRBJ2-7 and V is TRBV29-1, with 12 positions matching TRBD2. The CDR3 extends over 14 amino acids. Trimming at V came to 6 bases and at J to 2 bases, leaving 5 bases not matched to a gene. Germline V lookup: CDR1 SQVTM, CDR2 ANQGSEA. The CDR3 region is CSVGGLAGTYEQYF. As DNA, the CDR3 is TGCAGCGTCGGAGGACTAGCGGGAACCTACGAGCAGTACTTC.

This clonotype was seen ten or more times. The chain links TRBV6-2 or TRBV6-3 to TRBJ1-1; D gene uncertain. There are 14 residues in the CDR3. With 7 bases removed from V and 4 bases from J, the gap between germline ends came to 16 bases. CDR1 is MNHEY and CDR2 is SVGEGT in the germline V gene. The CDR3 here is CASNPPPGSTEAFF. The DNA for the CDR3 is TGTGCCAGCAATCCTCCACCGGGGAGCACTGAAGCTTTCTTT.

This clonotype was picked up many times. The chain is built from TRBV6-4 and TRBJ1-1; no definite D call. V was pared by 0 bases and J by 1 base, with 6 bases between. Germline CDR1 reads MRHNA; CDR2 reads SNTAGT. This CDR3 spans 14 amino acids. The CDR3 is CASSDSAGNTEAFF. The DNA of the CDR3 is TGTGCCAGCAGTGACTCGGCCGGGAACACTGAAGCTTTCTTT.

In this sample, this clonotype turned up many times. The chain combines TRBV5-5 with TRBJ2-5; D uncertain. The V gene's germline CDR1 is SGHKS and CDR2 YYEKEE (reference sequence). Trimming shortened V by 2 bases and J by 1 base, and 9 bases separated the two germline ends. The CDR3 is 14 residues long. The DNA for the CDR3 is TGTGCCAGCAGCTTCTTACAGATCCAAGAGACCCAGTACTTC. Its protein is CASSFLQIQETQYF. The variable domain in full, completed from reference TRBV5-5 and TRBJ2-5, reads DAGVTQSPTHLIKTRGQQVTLRCSPISGHKSVSWYQQVLGQGPQFIFQYYEKEERGRGNFPDRFSARQFPNYSSELNVNALLLGDSALYLCASSFLQIQETQYFGPGTRLLVL.

This clonotype was counted many times. The chain joins TRBV19 to TRBJ1-4; weak D call: TRBD1 (5 bases). Germline CDR1 and CDR2: LNHDA and SQIVND (reference sequence). The V end was cut by 5 bases, the J end by 5 bases, with 18 bases between. This CDR3 has 16 residues. CDR3 nucleotide sequence: TGTGCCAGTAGTGCCCCGGGAGTGGACACGAATGAAAAACTGTTTTTT. Translating gives CASSAPGVDTNEKLFF.

This clonotype was counted ten times or more. The J gene is TRBJ2-3, the V gene TRBV25-1; tentatively, D is TRBD1 (5 bases). The CDR3 totals 15 residues. Germline CDR1 reads MGHDK; CDR2 reads SYGVNS. Trimming stripped 6 bases from V and 2 bases from J, with 15 bases between. CDR3 in DNA: TGTGCCAGCAGGGCGGCAGGGTATTTCACAGATACGCAGTATTTT. It codes for CASRAAGYFTDTQYF.

This clonotype was recorded a few times. The genes are TRBV7-9 and TRBJ2-1; D ambiguous. V shed 0 bases and J shed 5 bases, with 11 bases lying between them. Germline V gives CDR1 SEHNR, CDR2 FQNEAQ (reference sequence). The CDR3 length is 15 residues. CDR3 coding DNA: TGTGCCAGCAGCTTAGCTGGGTACAATAACAATGAGCAGTTCTTC. Residues: CASSLAGYNNNEQFF.

Of note for this clonotype: A junction end diverges from the germline sequence, so it may reflect a read error. This rearrangement joins TRBV12-3 or TRBV12-4 to TRBJ2-7; D remains unclear. The CDR3 is 12 residues long. The CDR3 nucleotides read TGTGCCCGCAGTTTACGGATTTACGAGCAGTACTTC. Its protein product is CARSLRIYEQYF.

In this sample, this clonotype turned up many times. The V call is TRBV9, the J call TRBJ2-7, with TRBD1 as a possible D gene (6 bases). The germline gives CDR1 SGDLS, CDR2 YYNGEE. The CDR3 runs to 15 residues. The V and J ends lost 0 bases and 1 base respectively, with 11 bases between them. The CDR3 nucleotides read TGTGCCAGCAGCGTAGGAACAGGGTTTTCCTACGAGCAGTACTTC. Translation gives CASSVGTGFSYEQYF.

This clonotype was counted at least ten times. This chain joins TRBV19 and TRBJ2-3; the match to TRBD1 covers 9 bases. In germline, CDR1 is LNHDA, CDR2 SQIVND (reference sequence). This CDR3 comprises 13 residues. V shed 8 bases and J 6 bases; nucleotides not matched to a gene: 6. CDR3 amino acids: CASSTGGEDTQYF. CDR3 nucleotides: TGTGCCAGTTCAACAGGGGGCGAGGATACGCAGTATTTT.

This clonotype has a count of ten or more. The chain joins TRBV20-1 to TRBJ2-1; D gene unclear. Per germline, CDR1 DFQATT and CDR2 SNEGSKA (reference sequence). V was clipped by 3 bases and J by 7 bases, with 13 bases between them. The CDR3 is 13 amino acids. CDR3 bases: TGCAGTGCTAGTGTGTGGGGTCGTAATGAGCAGTTCTTC. Amino acid sequence: CSASVWGRNEQFF.

Ten or more counts support this clonotype. The rearrangement links TRBV12-3 or TRBV12-4 to TRBJ2-1, with 9 bases that match TRBD2. With 1 base clipped from V and 9 bases from J, the junction kept 7 bases outside the gene matches. The CDR3 spans 15 residues. The DNA of the CDR3 is TGTGCCAGCAGTTTAGTACCAGCGGGAGGTGGTGAGCAGTTCTTC. It translates to CASSLVPAGGGEQFF.

In this sample, this clonotype turned up many times. The V call is TRBV30, the J call TRBJ2-1, with 12 bases lining up with TRBD2. V lost 1 base and J lost 6; bases outside the gene matches: 13. The CDR3 is made up of 18 amino acids. Germline CDR1 and CDR2: GTSNPN and SVGIG (reference sequence). The CDR3 here is CAWSDLSRLAGGFNEQFF. The CDR3, as DNA: TGTGCCTGGAGTGACCTGTCAAGGCTAGCGGGAGGGTTCAATGAGCAGTTCTTC.

This sequence joins TRBV4-3 and TRBJ2-5, with D maybe TRBD2 (5 bases). CDR1 is LGHNA, CDR2 YSLEER, per germline. Trimming cost V 0 bases and J 0 bases, with 8 bases left between them. CDR3 length: 15 residues. This CDR3 is CASSQDLANQETQYF. The CDR3 coding sequence is TGCGCCAGCAGCCAAGACCTAGCCAACCAAGAGACCCAGTACTTC.

Ten or more counts support this clonotype. J is TRBJ2-1 and V is TRBV12-3 or TRBV12-4; D remains unclear. This CDR3 contains 14 residues. The V end was cut by 5 bases, the J end by 9 bases, with 17 bases between. CDR3 nucleotide sequence: TGTGCCAGCAGTCCCCCTAAGATCAGCAGTGAGCAGTTCTTC. Translating gives CASSPPKISSEQFF.

This clonotype was seen many times. The V and J genes are TRBV7-9 and TRBJ2-1; 8 bases agree with TRBD2. The V gene end was trimmed by 5 bases and the J gene end by 4 bases; junction bases not matched to a gene: 10. Germline-derived CDR1 and CDR2 are SEHNR and FQNEAQ (reference sequence). The CDR3 is made up of 16 amino acids. As DNA, the CDR3 is TGTGCCAGCAGCCCTGAGGCGGGAGGCGAATACAATGAGCAGTTCTTC. This sequence encodes CASSPEAGGEYNEQFF.

This clonotype was observed many times. The chain employs TRBV28 and TRBJ2-1; the D call may be TRBD1 or TRBD2 (5 bases each). Germline CDR1 MDHEN, CDR2 SYDVKM. The ends were cut back, 6 bases at V and 8 bases at J, with 14 bases in the middle. The CDR3 covers 13 residues. The CDR3 sequence: CASSRDPKDEQFF. As DNA, the CDR3 is TGTGCCAGCAGCCGGGACCCCAAAGATGAGCAGTTCTTC.

This clonotype has a count of ten or more. This CDR3 is CASSQAGAGLLGELFF. The CDR3 DNA follows: TGTGCCAGCAGCCAGGCAGGAGCGGGACTCTTGGGGGAGCTGTTTTTT. The chain is built from TRBV14 and TRBJ2-2; the match to TRBD2 covers 7 bases. Losses at the gene ends were 3 bases for V and 8 bases for J; bases not matched to a gene: 12. The CDR3 spans 16 residues. Germline V gene sequence: CDR1 SGHDN, CDR2 FVKESK.

Many counts were recorded for this clonotype. The J gene is TRBJ2-1, the V gene TRBV20-1; perhaps TRBD2 as D (5 bases). CDR3 length: 13 residues. Per germline, CDR1 DFQATT and CDR2 SNEGSKA (reference sequence). V was pared by 2 bases and J by 9 bases, with 14 bases between. In DNA form, the CDR3 reads TGCAGTGCTAGAACCGGAGGTTCGACTGAGCAGTTCTTC. Translating gives CSARTGGSTEQFF.

Ten or more counts support this clonotype. J is TRBJ2-1 and V is TRBV7-2; D gene uncertain. The V end was cut by 5 bases, the J end by 7 bases, with 12 bases between. Per germline, CDR1 SGHTA and CDR2 FQGNSA. This CDR3 has 13 amino acids. In nucleotides, the CDR3 is TGTGCCAGCAGCCAGTGGAACCCTAATGAGCAGTTCTTC. This encodes CASSQWNPNEQFF.

This clonotype was observed many times. The rearrangement links TRBV2 to TRBJ1-1, with D perhaps matching TRBD1 (6 bases). V was pared by 5 bases and J by 7 bases, with 8 bases between. The germline gives CDR1 SNHLY, CDR2 FYNNEI. This CDR3 spans 11 amino acids. The CDR3 DNA is TGTGCCAGCAGTCTACAGGGTGAAGCTTTCTTT. The encoded protein is CASSLQGEAFF.

In its sample, this clonotype was seen many times. This chain joins TRBV20-1 and TRBJ1-2; a weak D match, TRBD1 (5 bases). Trimming cost V 5 bases and J 5 bases, with 15 bases left between them. CDR1 and CDR2 (germline): DFQATT, SNEGSKA (reference sequence). This CDR3 spans 13 amino acids. This chain's CDR3 is CSAFGNWGYGYTF. CDR3 nucleotides: TGCAGTGCTTTCGGGAATTGGGGGTATGGCTACACCTTC.

In this sample, this clonotype turned up many times. V gene TRBV28 combines with J gene TRBJ2-1; TRBD2 is a possible D gene (5 bases). Trimming shortened V by 5 bases and J by 3 bases, and 17 bases separated the two germline ends. The germline gives CDR1 MDHEN, CDR2 SYDVKM. The CDR3 has 16 residues. The CDR3 sequence is CASSPTGSVVYNEQFF. Here the CDR3 DNA reads TGTGCCAGCAGTCCCACGGGGAGCGTCGTCTACAATGAGCAGTTCTTC.

This clonotype was picked up many times. V and J are TRBV15 and TRBJ2-2, with D uncertain. The V gene's germline CDR1 is LNHNV and CDR2 YYDKDF (reference sequence). This CDR3 spans 14 amino acids. Between the trimmed V and J ends, which lost 1 base and 3 bases, there was a span of 6 bases. The CDR3 region is CATSRVSDTGELFF. The CDR3, as DNA: TGTGCCACCAGCAGAGTTTCGGACACCGGGGAGCTGTTTTTT. Complete variable domain (other parts from reference TRBV15 and TRBJ2-2): DAMVIQNPRYQVTQFGKPVTLSCSQTLNHNVMYWYQQKSSQAPKLLFHYYDKDFNNEADTPDNFQSRRPNTSFCFLDIRSPGLGDTAMYLCATSRVSDTGELFFGEGSRLTVL.

The chain recombines TRBV7-9 with TRBJ2-7; 7 nucleotides agree with TRBD1. Germline V gene sequence: CDR1 SEHNR, CDR2 FQNEAQ (reference sequence). J was trimmed by 1 base and V by 6 bases; bases with no gene match: 6. CDR3 length: 14 residues. CDR3 sequence reads: CASSQRGQSYEQYF. The CDR3 nucleotides are TGTGCCAGCAGTCAGAGGGGACAGTCCTACGAGCAGTACTTC.

This clonotype has only a few counts. This rearrangement joins TRBV7-2 to TRBJ2-7, with D uncertain. CDR1 SGHTA and CDR2 FQGNSA come from the germline V gene. With 1 base removed from V and 6 bases from J, the gap between germline ends came to 7 bases. The CDR3 length is 12 residues. The CDR3 DNA is TGTGCCAGCAGCTTAGACGGTAGCGAGCAGTACTTC. It translates to CASSLDGSEQYF.

This clonotype occurred many times. The chain links TRBV4-1 to TRBJ2-7, with D uncertain. CDR3 length equals 15 residues. V shed 1 base and J shed 0 bases, with 10 bases lying between them. Germline V gene sequence: CDR1 MGHRA, CDR2 YSYEKL. CDR3 DNA sequence: TGCGCCAGCAGCCAAGGGTGGGGTCGCTCCTACGAGCAGTACTTC. Encoded protein: CASSQGWGRSYEQYF.

This clonotype has at least ten counts. The chain recombines TRBV12-3 or TRBV12-4 with TRBJ1-2; TRBD1 matches 12 bases. V dropped 5 bases and J dropped 4; count of bases not matched to a gene: 5. The CDR3 runs 15 residues. For the CDR3, the DNA is TGTGCCAGCAGTAGGGGACAGGGGGCTGGCTATGGCTACACCTTC. Translating it yields CASSRGQGAGYGYTF.